This T cell receptor (beta chain) was profiled in a study of blood T cell repertoires in COVID-19 (dated by TCRdb to the early 2020s). Study-level background: Samples from collaborators originated in the United States, Italy and Spain and spanned both the acute and convalescent phases of COVID-19. The samples were drawn from the first 160 participants of the ongoing ImmuneRACE study and from more than 1,000 subjects provided by 6 global collaborators. The material from the prospective study consisted of cDNA or gDNA derived from T cells, B-cell-depleted T cells, or PBMCs. The repertoires were released in a freely available public database meant as a resource for research on the immune response to SARS-CoV-2. Deeply sampled blood TCRbeta repertoires from subjects exposed to, actively infected with, or recovered from COVID-19 were included in the dataset. The sample metadata nearly always contained a de-identified subject ID, COVID-19 status, age in years and sex. Where available, HLA class I and class II types were obtained from metadata supplied by the sample provider rather than from assay-based typing. General findings and caveats noted by the study authors: The quantity of clinical and demographic metadata differed by source and by participant and was supplied without curation.

Deletion took 2 bases off V and 8 bases off J, with a span of 7 bases between the germline ends. The CDR3, cysteine through phenylalanine, is 12 amino acids long. The kept DNA is CDR3 alone, 36 bases in frame from the first base. CDR1 is given as LNHDA and CDR2 as SQIVND, both from the germline V gene (reference sequence). TCRbeta CDR3 regions were amplified from genomic DNA using the immunoSEQ Assay, a bias-controlled multiplex PCR. The authors' pipeline ran thus. Nucleated cell counts per sample were estimated from amplification of reference gene primers within the assay. To quantify the absolute abundance of each unique TCRbeta CDR3 rearrangement, sequence reads were collapsed and filtered. For each sample, productive Simpson clonality was calculated by taking the square root of Simpson's diversity index across productive rearrangements. TCRdb stores this immuneACCESS table with in-frame sequences only. Part of the clones is absent; in the studies checked, under half of the shortfall reflects unresolved V genes, and no reason is known for the rest. D and trimming come from the DNA, and the V and J calls and clone size come from that table. Within this sample are 250,000 to 300,000 clones, with roughly 90% of them counted one time only. The ten top clones hold around 11% of the sample.

For this clone: This receptor's antigen is unknown. No base quality information exists; no much larger clone differs at one position.

One collaborating source in Seattle enrolled patients during active infection and followed them longitudinally through the course of disease. Collaborating institutions collected whole blood in K2EDTA tubes following their own protocols. For TCRbeta analysis, collaborators shipped samples in one of three forms: frozen whole blood, isolated PBMCs, or DNA extracted from either of those sample types. This receptor was obtained from a woman in her thirties with COVID-19, enrolled during active disease. The sample consisted of peripheral blood. Recombination joined TRBV19 with TRBJ1-5; there is no confident call for the D gene. Read as DNA, the sequence is TGTGCCAGTAGTATATATGAGGAGCCCCAGCATTTT. Its coded protein is CASSIYEEPQHF.